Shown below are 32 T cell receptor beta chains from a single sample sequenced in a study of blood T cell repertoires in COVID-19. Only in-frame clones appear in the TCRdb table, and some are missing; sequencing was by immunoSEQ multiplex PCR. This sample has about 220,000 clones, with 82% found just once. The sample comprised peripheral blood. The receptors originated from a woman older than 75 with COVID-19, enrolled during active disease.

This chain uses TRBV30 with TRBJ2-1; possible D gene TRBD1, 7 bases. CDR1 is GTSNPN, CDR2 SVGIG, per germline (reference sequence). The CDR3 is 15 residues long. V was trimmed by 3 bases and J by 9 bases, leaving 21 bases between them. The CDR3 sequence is CAWSLLRGRAGEQFF. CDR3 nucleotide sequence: TGTGCCTGGAGCCTACTGAGGGGGCGAGCGGGTGAGCAGTTCTTC.

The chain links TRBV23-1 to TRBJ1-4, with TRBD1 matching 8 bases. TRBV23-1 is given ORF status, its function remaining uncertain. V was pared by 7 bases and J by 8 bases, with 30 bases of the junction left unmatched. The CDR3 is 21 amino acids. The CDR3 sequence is CASTTGGLQRGIEGLGEKLFF. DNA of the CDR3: TGCGCCAGCACCACAGGGGGTTTACAAAGGGGTATTGAGGGTCTAGGGGAAAAACTGTTTTTT.

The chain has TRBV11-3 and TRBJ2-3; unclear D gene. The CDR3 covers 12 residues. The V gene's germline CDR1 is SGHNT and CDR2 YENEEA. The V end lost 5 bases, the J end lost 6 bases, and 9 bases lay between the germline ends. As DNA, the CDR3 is TGTGCCAGCAGCCCAAGAGTGGATACGCAGTATTTT. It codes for CASSPRVDTQYF.

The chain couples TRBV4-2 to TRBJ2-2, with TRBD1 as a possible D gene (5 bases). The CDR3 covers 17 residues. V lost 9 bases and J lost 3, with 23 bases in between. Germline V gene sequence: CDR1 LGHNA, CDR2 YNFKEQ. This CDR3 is CASTQGVGLGHTGELFF. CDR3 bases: TGTGCCAGTACCCAAGGGGTGGGCTTGGGGCACACCGGGGAGCTGTTTTTT.

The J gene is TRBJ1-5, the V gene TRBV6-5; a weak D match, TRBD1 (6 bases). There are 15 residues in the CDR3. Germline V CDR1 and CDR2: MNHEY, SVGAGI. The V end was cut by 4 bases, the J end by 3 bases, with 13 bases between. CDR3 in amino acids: CASSSTGRTNQPQHF. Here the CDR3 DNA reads TGTGCCAGCAGTTCCACAGGGCGTACCAATCAGCCCCAGCATTTT.

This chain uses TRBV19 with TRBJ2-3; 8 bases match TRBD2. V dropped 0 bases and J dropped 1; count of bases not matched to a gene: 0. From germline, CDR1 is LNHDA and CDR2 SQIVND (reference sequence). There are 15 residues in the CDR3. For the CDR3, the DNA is TGTGCCAGTAGTATAGAAGCGGGAGGCACAGATACGCAGTATTTT. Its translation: CASSIEAGGTDTQYF.

This CDR3 reads CATLRTGATNEKLFF. For the CDR3, the DNA is TGTGCCACTTTGAGGACAGGGGCAACTAATGAAAAACTGTTTTTT. This chain connects TRBV27 to TRBJ1-4; 9 bases are a match to TRBD1. J was trimmed by 0 bases and V by 10 bases; bases with no gene match: 6. The CDR3 length is 15 residues. CDR1 MNHEY and CDR2 SMNVEV come from the germline V gene (reference sequence).

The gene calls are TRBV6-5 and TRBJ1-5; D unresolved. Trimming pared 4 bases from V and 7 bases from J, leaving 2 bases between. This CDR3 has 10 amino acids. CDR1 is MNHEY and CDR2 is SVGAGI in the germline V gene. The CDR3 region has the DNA TGTGCCAGCAGTTCGCAGCCCCAGCATTTT. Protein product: CASSSQPQHF.

The CDR3 is CASSISGSTYEQYF. Written as DNA, the CDR3 is TGCGCCAGCAGCATTAGCGGGAGTACCTACGAGCAGTACTTC. The rearrangement links TRBV5-1 to TRBJ2-7; TRBD2 aligns across 9 bases. The CDR3 covers 14 residues. The trim removed 4 bases at V and 2 bases at J, leaving 4 bases unmatched. CDR1 and CDR2 from the germline V gene are SGHRS and YFSETQ.

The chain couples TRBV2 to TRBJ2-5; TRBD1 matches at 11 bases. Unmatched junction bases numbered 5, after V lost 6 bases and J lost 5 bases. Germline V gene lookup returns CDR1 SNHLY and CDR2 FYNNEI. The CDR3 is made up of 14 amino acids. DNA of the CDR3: TGTGCCAGCAGAGGGACAGGGGGGGCGGAGACCCAGTACTTC. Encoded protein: CASRGTGGAETQYF.

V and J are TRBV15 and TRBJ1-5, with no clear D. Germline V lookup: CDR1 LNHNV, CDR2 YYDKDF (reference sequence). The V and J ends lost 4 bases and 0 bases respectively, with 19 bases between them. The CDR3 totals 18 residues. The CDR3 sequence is CATSKRYSSPYSNQPQHF. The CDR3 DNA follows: TGTGCCACCAGCAAGAGATACAGTTCGCCGTATAGCAATCAGCCCCAGCATTTT.

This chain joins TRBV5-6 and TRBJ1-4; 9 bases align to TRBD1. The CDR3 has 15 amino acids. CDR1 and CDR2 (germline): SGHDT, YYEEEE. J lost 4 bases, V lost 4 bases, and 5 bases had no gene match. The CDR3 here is CASSPTGQGNEKLFF. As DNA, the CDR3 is TGTGCCAGCAGCCCTACGGGACAGGGTAATGAAAAACTGTTTTTT.

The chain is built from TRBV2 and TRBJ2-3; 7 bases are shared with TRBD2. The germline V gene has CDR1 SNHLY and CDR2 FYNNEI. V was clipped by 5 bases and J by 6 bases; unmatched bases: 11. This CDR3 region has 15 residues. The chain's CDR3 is CASSPYAGVGDTQYF. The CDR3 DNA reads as TGTGCCAGCAGTCCCTATGCGGGAGTGGGGGATACGCAGTATTTT.

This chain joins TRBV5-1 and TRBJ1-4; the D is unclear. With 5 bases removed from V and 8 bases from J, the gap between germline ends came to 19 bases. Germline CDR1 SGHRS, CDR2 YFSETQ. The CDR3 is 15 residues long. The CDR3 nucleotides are TGCGCCAGCAGAGGCGGGGTCCTCGGTCGGGAAAAACTGTTTTTT. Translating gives CASRGGVLGREKLFF.

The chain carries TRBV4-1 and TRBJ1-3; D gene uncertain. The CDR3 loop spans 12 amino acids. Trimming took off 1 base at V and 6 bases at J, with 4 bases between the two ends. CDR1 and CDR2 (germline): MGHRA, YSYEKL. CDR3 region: CASSQVQNTIYF. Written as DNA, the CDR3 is TGCGCCAGCAGCCAAGTCCAAAACACCATATATTTT.

CDR3 in amino acids: CASSPGTAQYGYTF. The CDR3 nucleotides read TGTGCCAGCAGTCCAGGGACAGCTCAATATGGCTACACCTTC. The rearrangement uses TRBV28 and TRBJ1-2; 7 nucleotides line up with TRBD1. From germline, CDR1 is MDHEN and CDR2 SYDVKM. V was pared by 5 bases and J by 5 bases, with 8 bases of the junction left unmatched. This CDR3 region has 14 residues.

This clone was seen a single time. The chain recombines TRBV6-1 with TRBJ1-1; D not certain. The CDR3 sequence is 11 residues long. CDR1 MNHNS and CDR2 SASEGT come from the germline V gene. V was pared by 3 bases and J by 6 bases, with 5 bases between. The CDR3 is CASSEEAEAFF. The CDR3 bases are TGTGCCAGCAGTGAGGAGGCTGAAGCTTTCTTT.

CDR3 sequence: CASSPGTAANYGYTF. Written as DNA, the CDR3 is TGTGCCAGCTCACCGGGGACAGCTGCTAACTATGGCTACACCTTC. The rearrangement uses TRBV18 and TRBJ1-2; TRBD1 matches 7 bases. The CDR3 runs to 15 residues. Germline V gives CDR1 KGHSH, CDR2 LQKENI. Trimming removed 3 bases from V and 0 bases from J; junction bases left unmatched: 4.

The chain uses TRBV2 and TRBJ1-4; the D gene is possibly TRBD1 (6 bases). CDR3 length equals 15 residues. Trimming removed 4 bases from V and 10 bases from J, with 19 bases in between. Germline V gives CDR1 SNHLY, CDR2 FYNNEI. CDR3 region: CASSGEAGGAVKLFF. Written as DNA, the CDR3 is TGTGCCAGCAGTGGTGAGGCGGGGGGCGCGGTAAAACTGTTTTTT.

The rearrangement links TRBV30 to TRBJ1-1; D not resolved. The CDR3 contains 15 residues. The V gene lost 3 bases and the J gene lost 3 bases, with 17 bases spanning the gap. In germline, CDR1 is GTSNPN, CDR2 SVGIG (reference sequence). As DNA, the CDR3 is TGTGCCTGGAGCCGGGAGGGTCTCGGGGACACTGAAGCTTTCTTT. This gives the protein CAWSREGLGDTEAFF.

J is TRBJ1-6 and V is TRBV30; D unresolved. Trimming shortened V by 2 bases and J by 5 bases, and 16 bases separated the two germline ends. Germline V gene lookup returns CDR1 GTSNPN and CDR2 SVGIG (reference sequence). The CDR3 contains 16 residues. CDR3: CAWSLGVSSNNSPLHF. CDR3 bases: TGTGCCTGGAGTCTCGGGGTGAGCAGTAATAATTCACCCCTCCACTTT.

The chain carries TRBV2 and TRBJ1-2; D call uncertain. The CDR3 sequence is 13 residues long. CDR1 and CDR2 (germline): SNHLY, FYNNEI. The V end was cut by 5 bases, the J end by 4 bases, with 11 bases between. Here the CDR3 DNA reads TGTGCCAGCAGTCGTGACACACGCTATGGCTACACCTTC. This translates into CASSRDTRYGYTF.

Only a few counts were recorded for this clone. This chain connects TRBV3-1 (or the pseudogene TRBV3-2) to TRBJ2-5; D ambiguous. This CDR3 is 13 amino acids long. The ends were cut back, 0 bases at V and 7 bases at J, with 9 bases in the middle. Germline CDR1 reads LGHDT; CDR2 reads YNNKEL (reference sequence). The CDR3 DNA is TGTGCCAGCAGCCAAGAGGTCCGCGGGACCCAGTACTTC. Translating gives CASSQEVRGTQYF.

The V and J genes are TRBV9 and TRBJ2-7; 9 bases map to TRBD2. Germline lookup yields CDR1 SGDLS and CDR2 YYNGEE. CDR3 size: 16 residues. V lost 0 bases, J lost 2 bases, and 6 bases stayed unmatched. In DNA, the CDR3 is TGTGCCAGCAGCGTAGATAATAGCGGGAGTCCCTACGAGCAGTACTTC. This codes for CASSVDNSGSPYEQYF.

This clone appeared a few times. The CDR3, as DNA: TGTGCCAGCAGCTTAGTTTACGGGAACACTGAAGCTTTCTTT. Protein product: CASSLVYGNTEAFF. This rearrangement joins TRBV7-2 to TRBJ1-1; no reliable D call. CDR3 length: 14 residues. Germline values: CDR1 SGHTA, CDR2 FQGNSA. The germline V and J ends were trimmed by 1 base and 1 base, with 7 bases remaining between them.

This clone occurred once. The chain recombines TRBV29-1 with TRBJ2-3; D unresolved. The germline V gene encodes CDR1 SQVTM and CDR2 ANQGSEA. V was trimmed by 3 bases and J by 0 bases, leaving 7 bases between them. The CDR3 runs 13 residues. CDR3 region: CSVDDTSTDTQYF. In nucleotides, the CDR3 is TGCAGCGTTGACGACACTAGCACAGATACGCAGTATTTT.

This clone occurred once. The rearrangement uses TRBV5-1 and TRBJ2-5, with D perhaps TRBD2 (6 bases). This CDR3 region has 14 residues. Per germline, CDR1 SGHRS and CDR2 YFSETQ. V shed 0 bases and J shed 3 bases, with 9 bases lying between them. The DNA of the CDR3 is TGCGCCAGCAGCTTGGGCCTAGCGAAAGAGACCCAGTACTTC. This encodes CASSLGLAKETQYF.

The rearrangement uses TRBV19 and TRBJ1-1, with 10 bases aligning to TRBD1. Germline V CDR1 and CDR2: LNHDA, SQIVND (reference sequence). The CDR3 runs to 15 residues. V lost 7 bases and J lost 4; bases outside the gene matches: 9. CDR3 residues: CASTRQGARGTEAFF. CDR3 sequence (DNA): TGTGCCAGTACCCGACAGGGGGCGAGGGGCACTGAAGCTTTCTTT.

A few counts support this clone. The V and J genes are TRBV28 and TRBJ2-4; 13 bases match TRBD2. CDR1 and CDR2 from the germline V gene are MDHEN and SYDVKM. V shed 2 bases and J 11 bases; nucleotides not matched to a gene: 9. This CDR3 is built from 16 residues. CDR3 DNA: TGTGCCAGCAGTTTAAGTAAGGGACTAGCGGGGCAATTTCAGTACTTC. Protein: CASSLSKGLAGQFQYF.

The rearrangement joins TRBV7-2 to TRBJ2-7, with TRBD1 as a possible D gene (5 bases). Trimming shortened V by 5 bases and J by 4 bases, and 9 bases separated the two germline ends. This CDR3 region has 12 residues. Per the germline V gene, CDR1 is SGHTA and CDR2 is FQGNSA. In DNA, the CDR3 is TGTGCCAGCAGCCCTGACAGATACGAGCAGTACTTC. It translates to CASSPDRYEQYF.

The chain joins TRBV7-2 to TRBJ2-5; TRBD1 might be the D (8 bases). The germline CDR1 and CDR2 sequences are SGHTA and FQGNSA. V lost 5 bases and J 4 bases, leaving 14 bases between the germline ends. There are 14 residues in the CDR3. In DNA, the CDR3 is TGTGCCAGCAGCCCAACAGGGGGGGGAGAGACCCAGTACTTC. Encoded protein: CASSPTGGGETQYF.

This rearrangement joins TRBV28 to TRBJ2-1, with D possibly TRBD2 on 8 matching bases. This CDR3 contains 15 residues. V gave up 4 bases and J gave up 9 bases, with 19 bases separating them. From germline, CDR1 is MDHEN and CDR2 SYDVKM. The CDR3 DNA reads TGTGCCAGCAGTTCCCGGACTAGCAGGGGGTTTGAGCAGTTCTTC. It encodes CASSSRTSRGFEQFF.